This is a list of T cell receptor beta chains from one sample in a study of technical replicates of blood from a handful of donors. Here immunoSEQ multiplex PCR was the method, and the copy in TCRdb shows in-frame clones only, minus some. The profile shows fewer than 100,000 clones, about 89% of them singletons. Material for sequencing was T cells isolated from PBMCs. The source of these receptors is a human donor in good health. CDR3s include the opening cysteine and the closing phenylalanine or tryptophan. Fields, in order: D gene, V gene, clone size, J gene, CDR3 DNA, CDR3 protein. The D gene is left open where the match is weak. Clone size, where shown, is once, few, many, or a class for clones that have expanded.

NA,TRBV4-1,NA,TRBJ2-2,TGCGCCAGCAGCCAACTAGGGGGCACCGGGGAGCTGTTTTTT,CASSQLGGTGELFF
NA,TRBV5-6,NA,TRBJ2-1,TGTGCCAGCAGCCTCAGGCGGGACAATGAGCAGTTCTTC,CASSLRRDNEQFF
TRBD2,TRBV7-9,NA,TRBJ2-1,TGTGCCAGCAGCTATAGCGGGGGAGTAGAAGAGCAGTTCTTC,CASSYSGGVEEQFF
NA,TRBV9,NA,TRBJ2-7,TGTGCCAGCAGCGGAGGACAGACCTACGAGCAGTACTTC,CASSGGQTYEQYF
TRBD2,TRBV7-3,NA,TRBJ2-7,TGTGCCAGCAGCGAGACTAGCGACGAGCAGTACTTC,CASSETSDEQYF
TRBD1,TRBV6-1,NA,TRBJ2-7,TGTGCCAGCAGTCCCGGGACAGGCTACGAGCAGTACTTC,CASSPGTGYEQYF
NA,TRBV30,NA,TRBJ2-7,TGTGCCTGGTCTGGGAGGGACAGGTCGTGGGTAAGCGAGCAGTACTTC,CAWSGRDRSWVSEQYF
NA,TRBV27,NA,TRBJ2-7,TGTGCCAGCAGTTTTGCGAGGCTTGGCGAGCAGTACTTC,CASSFARLGEQYF
TRBD1,TRBV19,NA,TRBJ2-3,TGTGCCAGTACCAGGGACAGGTATAACACAGATACGCAGTATTTT,CASTRDRYNTDTQYF
NA,TRBV7-3,NA,TRBJ1-5,TGTGCCAGCAGTTCAACACAGGGCCAGCCCCAGCATTTT,CASSSTQGQPQHF
NA,TRBV7-5,NA,TRBJ1-1,TGTGCCAGAAGCTTAGTATTGGGGGCGGGTACTGAAGCTTTCTTT,CARSLVLGAGTEAFF
NA,TRBV6-5,NA,TRBJ2-7,TGTGCCAGCAGTACCCTGGCTGGCGAGCAGTACTTC,CASSTLAGEQYF
NA,TRBV7-9,NA,TRBJ2-3,TGTGCCAGCAGCCTCCGTCGGGATGGTTCTGGAGATACGCAGTATTTT,CASSLRRDGSGDTQYF
NA,TRBV27,NA,TRBJ1-1,TGTGCCAGCAGTTCAGGCGTTTTCACGACCAATCCTACAAACACTGAAGCTTTCTTT,CASSSGVFTTNPTNTEAFF
NA,TRBV9,NA,TRBJ1-4,TGTGCCAGCAGCCGGACCGGGGCAGGGGCCGCTGAAAAACTGTTTTTT,CASSRTGAGAAEKLFF
TRBD2,TRBV4-2,NA,TRBJ2-1,TGTGCCAGCAGCCAAGCCCTAGCGGGAGGTTCGGCGCAGTTCTTC,CASSQALAGGSAQFF
NA,TRBV9,NA,TRBJ2-3,TGTGCCAGCAGCATCGGATTATCAGGGATAACTACAGATACGCAGTATTTT,CASSIGLSGITTDTQYF
TRBD2,TRBV2,NA,TRBJ2-1,TGTGCCAGCAGTGGAGAGATTACGCCTAGCGGGAGGAGTGAGCAGTTCTTC,CASSGEITPSGRSEQFF
TRBD2,TRBV7-9,once,TRBJ2-1,TGTGCCAGCAGCATAACGACTAGCTGGAACAATGAGCAGTTCTTC,CASSITTSWNNEQFF
TRBD2,TRBV18,NA,TRBJ2-3,TGTGCCAGCTCAAGGACTAGTGCAGATACGCAGTATTTT,CASSRTSADTQYF
NA,TRBV9,few,TRBJ1-1,TGTGCCAGCAAGAGAGGTGACAACACTGAAGCTTTCTTT,CASKRGDNTEAFF
TRBD1,TRBV6-5,NA,TRBJ2-5,TGTGCCAGCAGTTATGCCGAGACAGGGGTTGGGGAGACCCAGTACTTC,CASSYAETGVGETQYF
NA,TRBV5-4,NA,TRBJ2-4,TGTGCCAGCAGCCTAGGACAGTACAAAAACATTCAGTACTTC,CASSLGQYKNIQYF